This entry describes one T cell receptor beta chain. Its recognized antigen is unknown. Within one base of it there is no much larger clone, and no base qualities were kept. The data were obtained in a study of CD8 T cells in Susac syndrome (dated by TCRdb to between 2018 and 2020). Regarding the complete study: Of the Susac syndrome patients who were sequenced, eight were in clinical remission while five or six had clinically active disease. At blood withdrawal, Susac syndrome patients were either therapy-naive, taking corticosteroids (in some cases with IVIg as well), or taking IVIg alone. The study used repertoire sequencing to test whether antigen drove CD8+ T cell activation and differentiation in Susac syndrome. Clonality of the CD8+ T cell repertoire was compared between eleven to twelve healthy donors, approximately 14 Susac syndrome patients and some 15 multiple sclerosis patients.

RNA was extracted using the RNeasy kit, and roughly 0.5 to 1 microgram was reverse transcribed with random hexamers. TCR beta CDR3 regions were amplified with the immunoSEQ multiplex PCR assay covering 54 Vbeta and 13 Jbeta segments. To correct PCR amplification bias, a synthetic template baseline was used for both primer optimization and computational correction. Per the source publication's procedure: Reads were assigned to V, D and J genes according to IMGT and analyzed in immunoSEQ Analyzer, with only productive sequences retained. Clonality was computed as one minus Shannon entropy normalized by log2 of the number of productive unique sequences. For each patient and control, public and private clones were evaluated among the 100 most prevalent clones. Clones were defined as Susac-specific if absent from the healthy and MS cohorts, from around 1,000 published viral clones and from other ImmuneACCESS disease sequences. TCRdb reprocessing: public reads trimmed at Q25 with fastp, clones called with MiXCR, in-frame beta chains kept. Every entry covers one CDR3 protein and lists the most common genes and DNA from its rows. The V and J calls follow TCRdb's processing rather than the paper's. Recorded for this sample are some 75,000 distinct CDR3 sequences; roughly 92% of them occurred a single time. Approximately 0.5% of the sample lies in the top ten.

Per the germline V gene (reference sequence), LNHDA is the CDR1 and SQIVND is the CDR2. Spanning cysteine to phenylalanine, the CDR3 consists of 14 amino acids. Just CDR3 DNA is preserved here, 42 bases in frame from base 1. V was cut back by 3 bases and J by 7 bases, leaving a gap of 13 bases between them. Peripheral blood CD8+ and CD4+ T cells from healthy donors, Susac syndrome patients and multiple sclerosis patients were profiled using high-throughput TCR beta sequencing. The Susac syndrome patients fulfilled recently defined diagnostic criteria for definite or probable disease. Bulk CD8+ and CD4+ T cells were purified magnetically by negative isolation, whereas CD8+ TEMRA cells were enriched by FACS. Blood was collected in EDTA tubes and processed within 24 hours, with PBMCs isolated through density gradient centrifugation. PBMCs intended for TCR sequencing were cryopreserved in liquid nitrogen and thawed later in a water bath at 37 degrees C. The sorted or isolated CD4+, CD8+ and CD8+ TEMRA cells reached a purity of at least 90%.

Study-wide findings and limitations: Some 15 and five Susac-specific public clones were found in the total CD8+ and CD8+ TEMRA repertoires, respectively. Susac syndrome CD8+ repertoires showed clonal expansion, highest in CD8+ TEMRA cells and greater in clinically active than remitting patients. The TCR sequencing and HLA analysis was acknowledged to have included a relatively small number of individuals.

The sequenced sample was CD8+ T cells from PBMCs. This clonotype was obtained from a human donor with Susac syndrome. The sequence joins TRBV19 to TRBJ1-5; the D gene identity is not certain. The nucleotides are TGTGCCAGTAGTATTGAGGGTGTAAGGCAGCCCCAGCATTTT. This translates into CASSIEGVRQPQHF. The reference TRBV19 and TRBJ1-5 proteins fill in what lies around the CDR3, so the full variable domain reads DGGITQSPKYLFRKEGQNVTLSCEQNLNHDAMYWYRQDPGQGLRLIYYSQIVNDFQKGDIAEGYSVSREKKESFPLTVTSAQKNPTAFYLCASSIEGVRQPQHFGDGTRLSIL.